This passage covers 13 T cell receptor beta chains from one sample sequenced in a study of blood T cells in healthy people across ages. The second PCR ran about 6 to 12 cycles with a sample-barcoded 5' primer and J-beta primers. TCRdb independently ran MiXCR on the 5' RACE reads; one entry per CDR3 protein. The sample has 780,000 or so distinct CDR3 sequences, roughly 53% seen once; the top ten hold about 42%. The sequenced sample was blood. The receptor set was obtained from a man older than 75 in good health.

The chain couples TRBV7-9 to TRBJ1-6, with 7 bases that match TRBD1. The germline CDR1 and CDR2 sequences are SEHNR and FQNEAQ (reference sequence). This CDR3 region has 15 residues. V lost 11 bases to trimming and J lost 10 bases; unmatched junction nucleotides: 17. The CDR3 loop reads CAGQAGSASWSPLHF. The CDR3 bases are TGTGCCGGACAGGCCGGGTCAGCCTCGTGGTCACCCCTCCACTTT. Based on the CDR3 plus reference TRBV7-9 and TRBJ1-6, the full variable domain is DTGVSQNPRHKITKRGQNVTFRCDPISEHNRLYWYRQTLGQGPEFLTYFQNEAQLEKSRLLSDRFSAERPKGSFSTLEIQRTEQGDSAMYLCAGQAGSASWSPLHFGNGTRLTVT.

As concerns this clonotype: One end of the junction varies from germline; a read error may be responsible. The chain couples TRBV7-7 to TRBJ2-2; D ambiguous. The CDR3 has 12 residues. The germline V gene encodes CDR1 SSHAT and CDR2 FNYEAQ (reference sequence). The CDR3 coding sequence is TGTGCTAGCAGAATAGAAACCGGGGAGCTGTTTTTT. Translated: CASRIETGELFF.

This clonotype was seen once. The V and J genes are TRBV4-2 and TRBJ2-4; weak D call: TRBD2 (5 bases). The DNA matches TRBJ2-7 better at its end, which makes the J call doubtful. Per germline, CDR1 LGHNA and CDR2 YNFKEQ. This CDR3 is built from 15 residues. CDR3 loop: CASSQEEAGGYEQYF. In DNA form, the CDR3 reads TGTGCCAGCAGCCAAGAGGAGGCGGGCGGCTACGAGCAGTACTTC.

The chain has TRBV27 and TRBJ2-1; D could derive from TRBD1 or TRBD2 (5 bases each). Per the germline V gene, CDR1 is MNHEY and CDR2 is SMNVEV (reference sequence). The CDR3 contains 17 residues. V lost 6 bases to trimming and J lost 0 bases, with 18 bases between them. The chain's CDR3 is CASSLEGWSSSYNEQFF. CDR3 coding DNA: TGTGCCAGCAGCCTCGAGGGGTGGAGTAGCTCCTACAATGAGCAGTTCTTC.

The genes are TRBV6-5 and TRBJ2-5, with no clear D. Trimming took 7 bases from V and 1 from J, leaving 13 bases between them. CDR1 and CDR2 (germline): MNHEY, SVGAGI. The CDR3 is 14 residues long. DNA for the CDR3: TGTGCCAGCAACAGTGTGGCCGGCCAAGAGACCCAGTACTTC. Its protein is CASNSVAGQETQYF.

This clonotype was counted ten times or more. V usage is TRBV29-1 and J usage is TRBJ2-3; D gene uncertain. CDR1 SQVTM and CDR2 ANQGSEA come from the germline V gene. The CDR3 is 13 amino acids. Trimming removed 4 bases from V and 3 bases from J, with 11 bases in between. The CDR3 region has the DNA TGCAGCGTTGTGACAAGAGCGACAGATACGCAGTATTTT. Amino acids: CSVVTRATDTQYF.

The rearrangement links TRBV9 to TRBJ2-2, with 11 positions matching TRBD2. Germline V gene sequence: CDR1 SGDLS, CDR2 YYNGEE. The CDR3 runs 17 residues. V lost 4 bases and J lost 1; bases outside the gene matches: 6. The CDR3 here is CASSSPGLAGNTGELFF. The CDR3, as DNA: TGTGCCAGCAGCTCACCTGGACTAGCGGGGAACACCGGGGAGCTGTTTTTT. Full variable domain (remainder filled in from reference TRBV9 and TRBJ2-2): DSGVTQTPKHLITATGQRVTLRCSPRSGDLSVYWYQQSLDQGLQFLIQYYNGEERAKGNILERFSAQQFPDLHSELNLSSLELGDSALYFCASSSPGLAGNTGELFFGEGSRLTVL.

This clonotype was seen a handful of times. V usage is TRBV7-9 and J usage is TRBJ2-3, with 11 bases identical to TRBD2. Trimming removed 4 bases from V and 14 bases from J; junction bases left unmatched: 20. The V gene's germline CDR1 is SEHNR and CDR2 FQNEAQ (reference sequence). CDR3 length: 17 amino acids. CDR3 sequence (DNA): TGTGCCAGCAGCTCCCCTTTCCTAGCGGGAGGAAGGAGATACGCGTATTTT. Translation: CASSSPFLAGGRRYAYF.

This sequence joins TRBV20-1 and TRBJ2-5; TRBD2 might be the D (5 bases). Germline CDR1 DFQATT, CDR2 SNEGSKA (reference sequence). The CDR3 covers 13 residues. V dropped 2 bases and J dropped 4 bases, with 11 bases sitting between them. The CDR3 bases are TGCAGTGCTAGAAAGTCACTAGGAGAGACCCAGTACTTC. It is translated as CSARKSLGETQYF.

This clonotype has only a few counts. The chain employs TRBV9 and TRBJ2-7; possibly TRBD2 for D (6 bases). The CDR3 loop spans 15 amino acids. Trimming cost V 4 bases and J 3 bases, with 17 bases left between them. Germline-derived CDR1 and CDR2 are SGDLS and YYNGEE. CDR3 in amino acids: CASSPQLGDFYEQYF. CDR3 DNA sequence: TGTGCCAGCAGCCCACAACTAGGGGACTTCTACGAGCAGTACTTC.

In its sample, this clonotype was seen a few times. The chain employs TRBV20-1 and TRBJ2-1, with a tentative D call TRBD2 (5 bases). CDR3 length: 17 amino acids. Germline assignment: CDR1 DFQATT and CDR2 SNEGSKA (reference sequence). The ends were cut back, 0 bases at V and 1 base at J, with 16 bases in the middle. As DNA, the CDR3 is TGCAGTGCTAGAGATTTCCGACTAAGCGAGTCCTACAATGAGCAGTTCTTC. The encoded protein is CSARDFRLSESYNEQFF.

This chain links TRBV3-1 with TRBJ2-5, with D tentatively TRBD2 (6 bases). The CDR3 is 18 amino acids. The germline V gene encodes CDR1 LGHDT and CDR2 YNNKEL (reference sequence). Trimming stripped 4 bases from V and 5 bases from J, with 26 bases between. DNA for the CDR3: TGTGCCAGCAGCCGATCGACCGCGGGGAATACCTTTGGGGAGACCCAGTACTTC. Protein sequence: CASSRSTAGNTFGETQYF.

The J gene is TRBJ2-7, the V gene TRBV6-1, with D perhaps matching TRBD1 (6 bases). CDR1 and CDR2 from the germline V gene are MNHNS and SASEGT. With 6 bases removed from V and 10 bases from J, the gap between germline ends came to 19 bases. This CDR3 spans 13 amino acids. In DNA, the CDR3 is TGTGCCAGCAGGAAACAGGGATTAGAGGCCCAGTACTTC. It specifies CASRKQGLEAQYF.